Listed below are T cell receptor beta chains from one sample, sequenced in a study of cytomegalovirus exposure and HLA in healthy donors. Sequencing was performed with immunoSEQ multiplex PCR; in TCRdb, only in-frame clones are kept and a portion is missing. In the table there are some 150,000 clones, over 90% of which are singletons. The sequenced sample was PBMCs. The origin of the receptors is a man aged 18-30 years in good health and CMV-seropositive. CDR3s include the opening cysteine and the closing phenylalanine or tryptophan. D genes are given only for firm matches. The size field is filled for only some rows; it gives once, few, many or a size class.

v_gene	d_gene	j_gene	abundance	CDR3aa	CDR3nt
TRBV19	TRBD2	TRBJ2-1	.	CASSIPSGNYEQFF	TGTGCCAGTAGTATTCCTAGCGGGAACTATGAGCAGTTCTTC
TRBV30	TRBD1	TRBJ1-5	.	CAGSSGTGVGVSGQPQHF	TGTGCCGGGAGCTCCGGGACAGGGGTAGGGGTTAGCGGTCAGCCCCAGCATTTT
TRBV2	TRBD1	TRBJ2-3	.	CASRSISGQGHSDTQYF	TGTGCCAGCAGATCTATCTCGGGACAGGGTCATTCCGATACGCAGTATTTT
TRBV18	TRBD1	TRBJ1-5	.	CARTGQEGQPQHF	TGTGCCAGGACCGGACAGGAAGGTCAGCCCCAGCATTTT
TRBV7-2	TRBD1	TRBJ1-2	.	CASSWTGGGYGYTF	TGTGCCAGCAGCTGGACAGGGGGAGGCTATGGCTACACCTTC
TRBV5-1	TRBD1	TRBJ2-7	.	CASSSRVQGAGEQYF	TGCGCCAGCAGCTCGAGGGTACAGGGGGCGGGAGAGCAGTACTTC
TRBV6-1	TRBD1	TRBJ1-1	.	CASSNLRQGDTEAFF	TGTGCCAGCAGTAACCTTCGACAGGGAGACACTGAAGCTTTCTTT
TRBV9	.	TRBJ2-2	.	CASSPRGQNGGGELFF	TGTGCCAGCAGCCCAAGGGGTCAGAACGGGGGCGGGGAGCTGTTTTTT
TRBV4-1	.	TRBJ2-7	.	CASSQDPDEQYF	TGCGCCAGCAGCCAAGATCCGGACGAGCAGTACTTC
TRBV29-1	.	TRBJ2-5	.	CSVDSQTQYF	TGCAGCGTTGATAGCCAGACCCAGTACTTC
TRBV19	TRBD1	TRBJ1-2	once	CASSAGTGRGTNYGYTF	TGTGCCAGTAGCGCCGGGACAGGACGGGGTACTAACTATGGCTACACCTTC
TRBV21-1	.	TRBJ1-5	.	CARQWRDRGPRQPQHF	TGTGCCAGACAGTGGCGGGACAGGGGTCCACGACAGCCCCAGCATTTT
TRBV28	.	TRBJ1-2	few	CASSLFRGYGYTF	TGTGCCAGCAGTTTATTTAGAGGCTATGGCTACACCTTC
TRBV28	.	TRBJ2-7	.	CASSLSNRYEQYF	TGTGCCAGCAGCCTCTCTAACAGATACGAGCAGTACTTC
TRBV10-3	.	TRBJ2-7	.	CAIRAGTGAYEQYF	TGTGCCATCAGAGCCGGGACTGGTGCCTACGAGCAGTACTTC
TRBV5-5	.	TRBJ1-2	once	CASSPESANYGYTF	TGTGCCAGCAGCCCAGAATCTGCTAACTATGGCTACACCTTC
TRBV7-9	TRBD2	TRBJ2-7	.	CASSPGRAWGGQYF	TGTGCCAGCAGCCCTGGACGGGCCTGGGGGGGGCAGTACTTC
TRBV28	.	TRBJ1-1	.	CASSLPVNTEAFF	TGTGCCAGCAGTTTACCAGTGAACACTGAAGCTTTCTTT
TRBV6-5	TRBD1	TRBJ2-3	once	CASSRGQGGVRTQYF	TGTGCCAGCAGTAGAGGACAGGGTGGAGTTCGAACGCAGTATTTT
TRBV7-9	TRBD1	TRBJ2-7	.	CASSSTGVPYEQYF	TGTGCCAGCAGCTCTACAGGGGTTCCCTACGAGCAGTACTTC
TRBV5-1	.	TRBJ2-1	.	CASSFPLDFLYNEQFF	TGCGCCAGCAGCTTTCCACTAGATTTCCTCTACAATGAGCAGTTCTTC
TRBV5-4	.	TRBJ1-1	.	CASSSREGEAFF	TGTGCCAGCAGCTCCCGTGAGGGTGAAGCTTTCTTT
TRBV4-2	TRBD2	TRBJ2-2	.	CASSQGTSRNTGELFF	TGTGCCAGCAGCCAAGGGACTAGTCGGAACACCGGGGAGCTGTTTTTT
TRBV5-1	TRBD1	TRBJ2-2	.	CASRVSPGTGGANTGELFF	TGCGCCAGCCGGGTTTCCCCCGGGACAGGGGGCGCGAACACCGGGGAGCTGTTTTTT